The 4 T cell receptor beta chains below all came from one sample that was sequenced in a study of cytomegalovirus exposure and HLA in healthy donors. Primers: 60 Vbeta forward and 13 Jbeta reverse. Repertoires were generated with immunoSEQ multiplex PCR, while TCRdb's copy carries only in-frame clones and drops some. The table has about 97,000 clones, 70% to 80% seen once. Sequences were obtained from PBMCs. The receptors shown here come from a male donor in good health and CMV-seropositive.

The chain carries TRBV10-3 and TRBJ1-5, with no clear D. The CDR3 has 14 amino acids. V was clipped by 2 bases and J by 9 bases, with 14 bases between them. Germline V CDR1 and CDR2: ENHRY, SYGVKD. The CDR3 spells CAISEGSLEGPQHF. Here the CDR3 DNA reads TGTGCCATCAGTGAGGGGTCTCTGGAGGGGCCCCAGCATTTT.

The genes are TRBV29-1 and TRBJ2-1; no firm D call. CDR1 and CDR2 (germline): SQVTM, ANQGSEA. Trimming took off 3 bases at V and 5 bases at J, with 14 bases between the two ends. The CDR3 is 14 amino acids. The CDR3 is CSVDRGLSHNEQFF. CDR3 DNA: TGCAGCGTTGATCGCGGCTTATCTCACAATGAGCAGTTCTTC.

V is TRBV4-1 and J is TRBJ2-2; 7 bases are a match to TRBD2. CDR1 is MGHRA and CDR2 is YSYEKL in the germline V gene. The CDR3 extends over 14 amino acids. V lost 2 bases, J lost 6 bases, and 3 bases stayed unmatched. CDR3 protein: CASSQRAGAGELFF. The CDR3 nucleotides are TGCGCCAGCAGCCAACGGGCGGGGGCCGGGGAGCTGTTTTTT.

The chain links TRBV6-1 to TRBJ1-3; no definite D call. The ends were cut back, 3 bases at V and 0 bases at J, with 12 bases in the middle. The CDR3 runs 16 residues. CDR1 is MNHNS, CDR2 SASEGT, per germline. CDR3: CASSEGRLDSGNTIYF. The CDR3 nucleotides are TGTGCCAGCAGTGAGGGCAGGTTGGACTCTGGAAACACCATATATTTT.